This T cell receptor (beta chain) was profiled in a study of blood T cell repertoires in COVID-19. V lost 7 bases and J 0 bases, leaving 15 bases between the germline ends. CDR1 is MDHEN, CDR2 SYDVKM, per germline. The CDR3 extends over 15 amino acids. The data were produced by immunoSEQ multiplex PCR, yet TCRdb's version contains in-frame clones alone and is incomplete. The profile shows roughly 290,000 clones, 80% to 90% of them singletons. This clone was seen only once. The sequenced sample consisted of PBMCs or T cells enriched from blood (not recorded which). The clonotype comes from a young woman who had recovered from COVID-19. The chain has TRBV28 and TRBJ1-2, with D unclear. CDR3 DNA sequence: TGTGCCAGCAAGAGGCCGGAAGAAGCTAACTATGGCTACACCTTC. Translating it yields CASKRPEEANYGYTF.